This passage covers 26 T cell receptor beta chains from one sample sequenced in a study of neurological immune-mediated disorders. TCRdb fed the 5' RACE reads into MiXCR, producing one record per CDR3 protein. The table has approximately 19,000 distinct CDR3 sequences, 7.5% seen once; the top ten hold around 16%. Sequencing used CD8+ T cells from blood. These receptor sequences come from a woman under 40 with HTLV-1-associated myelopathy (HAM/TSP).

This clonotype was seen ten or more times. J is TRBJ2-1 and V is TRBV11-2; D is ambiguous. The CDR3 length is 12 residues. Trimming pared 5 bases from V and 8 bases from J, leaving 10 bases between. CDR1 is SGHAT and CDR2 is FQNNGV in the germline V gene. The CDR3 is CASSLHRDEQFF. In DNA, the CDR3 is TGTGCCAGCAGCCTACACCGGGATGAGCAGTTCTTC.

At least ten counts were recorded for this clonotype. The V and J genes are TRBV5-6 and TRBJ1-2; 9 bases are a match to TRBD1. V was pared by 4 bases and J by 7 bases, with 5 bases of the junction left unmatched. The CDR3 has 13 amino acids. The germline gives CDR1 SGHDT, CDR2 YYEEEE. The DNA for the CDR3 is TGTGCCAGCAGCGTGGGGACAGGGTCTGGCTACACCTTC. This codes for CASSVGTGSGYTF.

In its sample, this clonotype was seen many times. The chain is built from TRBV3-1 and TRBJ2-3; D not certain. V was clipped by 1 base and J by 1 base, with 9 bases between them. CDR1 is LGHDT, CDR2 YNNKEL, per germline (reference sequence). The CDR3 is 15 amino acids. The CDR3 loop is CASSQVGQGTDTQYF. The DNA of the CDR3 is TGTGCCAGCAGCCAAGTAGGGCAGGGCACAGATACGCAGTATTTT.

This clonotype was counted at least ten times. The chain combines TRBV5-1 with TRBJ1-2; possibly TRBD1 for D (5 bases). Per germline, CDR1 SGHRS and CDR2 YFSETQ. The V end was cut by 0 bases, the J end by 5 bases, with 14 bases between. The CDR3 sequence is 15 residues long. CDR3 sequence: CASSLDSGTLYGYTF. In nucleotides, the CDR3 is TGCGCCAGCAGCTTGGATTCCGGGACGTTATATGGCTACACCTTC.

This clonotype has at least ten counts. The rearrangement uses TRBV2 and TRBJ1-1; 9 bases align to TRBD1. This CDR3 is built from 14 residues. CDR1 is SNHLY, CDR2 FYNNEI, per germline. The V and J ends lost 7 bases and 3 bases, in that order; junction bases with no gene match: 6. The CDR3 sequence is CASNGQGRDTEAFF. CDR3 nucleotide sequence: TGTGCCAGCAACGGACAGGGGAGGGACACTGAAGCTTTCTTT.

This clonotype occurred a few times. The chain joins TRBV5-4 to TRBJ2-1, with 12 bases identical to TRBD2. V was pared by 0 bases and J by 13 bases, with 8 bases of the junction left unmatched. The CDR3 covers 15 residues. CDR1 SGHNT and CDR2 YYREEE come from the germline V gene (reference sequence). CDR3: CASSLDRTSGVSQFF. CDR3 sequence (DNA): TGTGCCAGCAGCTTGGACCGGACTAGCGGGGTCAGTCAGTTCTTC.

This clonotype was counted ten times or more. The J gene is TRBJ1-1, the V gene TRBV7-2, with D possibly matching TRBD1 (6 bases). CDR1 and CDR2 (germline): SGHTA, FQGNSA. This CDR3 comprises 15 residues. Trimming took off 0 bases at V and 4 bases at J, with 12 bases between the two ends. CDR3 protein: CASSLAPGAATEAFF. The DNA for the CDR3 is TGTGCCAGCAGCTTAGCGCCAGGGGCGGCCACTGAAGCTTTCTTT.

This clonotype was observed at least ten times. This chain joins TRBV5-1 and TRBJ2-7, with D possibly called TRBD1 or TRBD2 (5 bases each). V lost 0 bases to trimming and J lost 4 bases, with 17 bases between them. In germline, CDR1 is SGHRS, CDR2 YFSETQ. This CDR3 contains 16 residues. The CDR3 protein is CASSLGGQGGGYEQYF. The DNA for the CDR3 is TGCGCCAGCAGCTTGGGAGGGCAGGGCGGTGGATACGAGCAGTACTTC.

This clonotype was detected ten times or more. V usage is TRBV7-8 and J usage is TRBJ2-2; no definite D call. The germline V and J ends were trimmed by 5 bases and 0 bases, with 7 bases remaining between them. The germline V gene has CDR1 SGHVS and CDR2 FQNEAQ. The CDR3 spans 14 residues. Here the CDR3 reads CASSPEANTGELFF. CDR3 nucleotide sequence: TGTGCCAGCAGCCCCGAAGCGAACACCGGGGAGCTGTTTTTT.

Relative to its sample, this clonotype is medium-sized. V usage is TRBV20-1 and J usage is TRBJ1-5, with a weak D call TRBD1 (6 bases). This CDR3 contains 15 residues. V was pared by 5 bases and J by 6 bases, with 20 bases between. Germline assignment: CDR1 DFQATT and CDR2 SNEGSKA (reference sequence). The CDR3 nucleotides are TGCAGTGCTGCCTCCAACTACAGGGCACGTCAGCCCCAGCATTTT. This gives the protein CSAASNYRARQPQHF.

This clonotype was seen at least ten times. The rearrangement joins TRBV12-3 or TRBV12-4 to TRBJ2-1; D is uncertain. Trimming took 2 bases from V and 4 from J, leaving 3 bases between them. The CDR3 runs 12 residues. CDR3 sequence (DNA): TGTGCCAGCAGTTTATGGTACAATGAGCAGTTCTTC. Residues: CASSLWYNEQFF.

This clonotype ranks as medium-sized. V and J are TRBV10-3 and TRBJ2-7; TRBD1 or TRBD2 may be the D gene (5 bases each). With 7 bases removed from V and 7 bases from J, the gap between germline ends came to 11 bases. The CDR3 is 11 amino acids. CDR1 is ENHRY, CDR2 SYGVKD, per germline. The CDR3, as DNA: TGTGCCATCATGGGGCGAGGGGAGCAGTACTTC. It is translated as CAIMGRGEQYF.

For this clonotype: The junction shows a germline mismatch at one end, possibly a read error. Here the CDR3 DNA reads TGCGCCAGCAGCTACACAGGGACTGCAGCTTTCTTT. This codes for CASSYTGTAAFF. The chain couples TRBV5-1 to TRBJ1-1; weak D call: TRBD1 (6 bases). CDR1 and CDR2 (germline): SGHRS, YFSETQ. This CDR3 contains 12 residues. Based on the CDR3 plus reference TRBV5-1 and TRBJ1-1, the full variable domain is KAGVTQTPRYLIKTRGQQVTLSCSPISGHRSVSWYQQTPGQGLQFLFEYFSETQRNKGNFPGRFSGRQFSNSRSEMNVSTLELGDSALYLCASSYTGTAAFFGQGTRLTVV.

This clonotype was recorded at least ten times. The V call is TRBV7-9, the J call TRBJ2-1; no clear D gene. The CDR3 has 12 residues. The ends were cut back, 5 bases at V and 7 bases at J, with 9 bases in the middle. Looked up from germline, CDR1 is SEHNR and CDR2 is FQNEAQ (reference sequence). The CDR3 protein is CASSPQMNEQFF. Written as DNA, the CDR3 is TGTGCCAGCAGCCCGCAGATGAATGAGCAGTTCTTC.

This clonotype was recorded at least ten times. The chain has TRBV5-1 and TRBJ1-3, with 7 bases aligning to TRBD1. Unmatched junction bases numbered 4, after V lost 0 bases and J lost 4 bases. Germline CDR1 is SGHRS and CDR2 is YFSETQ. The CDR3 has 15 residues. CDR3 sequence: CASSLEGAWGNTIYF. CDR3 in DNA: TGCGCCAGCAGCTTGGAGGGGGCGTGGGGAAACACCATATATTTT.

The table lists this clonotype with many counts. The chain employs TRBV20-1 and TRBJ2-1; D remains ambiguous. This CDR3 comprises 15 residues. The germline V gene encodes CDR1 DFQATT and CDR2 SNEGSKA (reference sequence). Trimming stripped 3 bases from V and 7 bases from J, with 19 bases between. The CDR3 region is CSAREYMDPLNEQFF. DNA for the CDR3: TGCAGTGCTAGGGAGTACATGGATCCCTTGAATGAGCAGTTCTTC.

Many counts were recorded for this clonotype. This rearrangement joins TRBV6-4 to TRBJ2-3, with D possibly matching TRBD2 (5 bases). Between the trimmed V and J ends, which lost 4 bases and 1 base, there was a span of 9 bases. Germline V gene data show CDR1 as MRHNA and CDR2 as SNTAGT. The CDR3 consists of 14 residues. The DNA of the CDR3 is TGTGCCAGCAGTGGGGCAGCGGGCACAGATACGCAGTATTTT. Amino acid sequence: CASSGAAGTDTQYF.

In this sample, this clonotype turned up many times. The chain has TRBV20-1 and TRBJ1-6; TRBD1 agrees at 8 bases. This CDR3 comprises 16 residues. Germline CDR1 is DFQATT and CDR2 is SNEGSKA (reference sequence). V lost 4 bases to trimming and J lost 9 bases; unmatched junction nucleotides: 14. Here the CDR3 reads CSATSDATGDISPLHF. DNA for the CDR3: TGCAGTGCTACGAGTGACGCGACAGGGGATATTTCACCCCTCCACTTT.

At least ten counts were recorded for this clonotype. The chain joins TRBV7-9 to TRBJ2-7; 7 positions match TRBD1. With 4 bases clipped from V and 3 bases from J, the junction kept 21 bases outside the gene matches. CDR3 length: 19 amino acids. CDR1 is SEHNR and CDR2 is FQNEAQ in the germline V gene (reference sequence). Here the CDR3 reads CASSSNKDREEGRIYEQYF. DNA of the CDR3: TGTGCCAGCAGCTCGAATAAAGACAGGGAAGAGGGACGAATCTACGAGCAGTACTTC.

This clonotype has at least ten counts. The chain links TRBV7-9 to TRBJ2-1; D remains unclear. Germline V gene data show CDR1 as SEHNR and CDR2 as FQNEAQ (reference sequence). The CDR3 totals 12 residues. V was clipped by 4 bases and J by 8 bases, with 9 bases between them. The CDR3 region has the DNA TGTGCCAGCAGCTCCCTAATCCATGAGCAGTTCTTC. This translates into CASSSLIHEQFF.

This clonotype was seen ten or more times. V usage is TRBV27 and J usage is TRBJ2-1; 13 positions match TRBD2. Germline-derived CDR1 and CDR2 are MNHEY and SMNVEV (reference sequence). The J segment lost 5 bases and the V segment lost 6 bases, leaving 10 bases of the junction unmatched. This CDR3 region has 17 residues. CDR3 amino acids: CASSLTTSGGANNEQFF. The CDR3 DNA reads TGTGCCAGCAGCCTTACCACTAGCGGGGGGGCCAACAATGAGCAGTTCTTC.

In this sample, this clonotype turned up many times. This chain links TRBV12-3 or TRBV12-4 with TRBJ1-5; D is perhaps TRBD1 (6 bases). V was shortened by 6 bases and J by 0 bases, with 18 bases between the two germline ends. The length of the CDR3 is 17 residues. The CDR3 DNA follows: TGTGCCAGCAGACCGAGCGGGGACAAGCATAGCAATCAGCCCCAGCATTTT. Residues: CASRPSGDKHSNQPQHF.

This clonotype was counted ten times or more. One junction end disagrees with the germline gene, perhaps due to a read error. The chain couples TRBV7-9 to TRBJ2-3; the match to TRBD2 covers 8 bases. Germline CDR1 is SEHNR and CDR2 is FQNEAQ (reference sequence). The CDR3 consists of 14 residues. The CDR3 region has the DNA TGTGCCAGCGAAAAGCGGGGGCGCACAGATATGCAGTATTTT. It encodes CASEKRGRTDMQYF.

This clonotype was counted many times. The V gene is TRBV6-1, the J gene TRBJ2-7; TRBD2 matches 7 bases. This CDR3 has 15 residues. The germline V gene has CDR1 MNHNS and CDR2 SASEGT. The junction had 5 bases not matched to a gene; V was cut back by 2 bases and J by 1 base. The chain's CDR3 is CASSESTGGSYEQYF. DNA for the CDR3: TGTGCCAGCAGTGAATCCACGGGGGGTTCCTACGAGCAGTACTTC.

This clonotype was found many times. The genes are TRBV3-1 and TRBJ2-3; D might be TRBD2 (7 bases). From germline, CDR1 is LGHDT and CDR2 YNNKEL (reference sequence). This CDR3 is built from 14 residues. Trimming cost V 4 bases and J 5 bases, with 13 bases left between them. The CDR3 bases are TGTGCCAGCAGCCGGGGGGGCCTGGAAGATACGCAGTATTTT. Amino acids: CASSRGGLEDTQYF.

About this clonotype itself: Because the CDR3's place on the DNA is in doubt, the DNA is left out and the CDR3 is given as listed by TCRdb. The CDR3 loop reads CASSFYICSATFSTGSDYEQYF. The V gene is TRBV7-3, the J gene TRBJ2-7; the table's TRBD1 call for D was not verified on the DNA. CDR1 SGHTA and CDR2 FQGTGA come from the germline V gene. 22 amino acids form the CDR3, both terminal residues included.